This is a list of T cell receptor beta chains from one sample in a study of cytomegalovirus exposure and HLA in healthy donors. This table comes from immunoSEQ multiplex PCR, and its TCRdb copy is limited to in-frame clones, with some not included. The sample shows more than 150,000 clones, 80% to 85% of them seen only once. Sequenced sample: PBMCs. These receptors were taken from a woman between 18 and 29 years old in good health and CMV-seropositive. The CDR3 runs from the conserved cysteine through the conserved F or W. D genes are given only for firm matches. Clone size is shown for a subset of rows, as once, few, many or a class of expanded clone.

v_gene: TRBV5-6
j_gene: TRBJ1-2
d_gene: TRBD1
abundance: .
CDR3aa: CASSFGVGQGADDYGYTF
CDR3nt: TGTGCCAGCAGCTTCGGTGTCGGACAGGGGGCAGATGACTATGGCTACACCTTC

v_gene: TRBV10-3
j_gene: TRBJ1-3
d_gene: .
abundance: .
CDR3aa: CAIPGDGSGNTIYF
CDR3nt: TGTGCCATCCCAGGGGACGGCTCTGGAAACACCATATATTTT

v_gene: TRBV4-1
j_gene: TRBJ2-5
d_gene: TRBD2
abundance: .
CDR3aa: CASSQDGGLAGVQETQYF
CDR3nt: TGCGCCAGCAGCCAAGATGGGGGGCTAGCGGGGGTCCAAGAGACCCAGTACTTC

v_gene: TRBV21-1
j_gene: TRBJ1-3
d_gene: .
abundance: .
CDR3aa: CASSKKGGGGNTIYF
CDR3nt: TGTGCCAGCAGCAAAAAAGGGGGTGGCGGAAACACCATATATTTT

v_gene: TRBV6-4
j_gene: TRBJ2-2
d_gene: .
abundance: many
CDR3aa: CASSDSTGTGELFF
CDR3nt: TGTGCCAGCAGTGACTCAACGGGTACCGGGGAGCTGTTTTTT

v_gene: TRBV25-1
j_gene: TRBJ1-4
d_gene: TRBD1
abundance: .
CDR3aa: CASKTGGGEKLFF
CDR3nt: TGTGCCAGCAAAACAGGGGGCGGAGAAAAACTGTTTTTT

v_gene: TRBV6-1
j_gene: TRBJ1-1
d_gene: .
abundance: once
CDR3aa: CAGALRPDTEAFF
CDR3nt: TGTGCCGGAGCTTTGAGGCCGGACACTGAAGCTTTCTTT

v_gene: TRBV7-3
j_gene: TRBJ2-5
d_gene: TRBD1
abundance: .
CDR3aa: CASSLSRQGSGETQYF
CDR3nt: TGTGCCAGCAGCTTGAGTCGACAGGGGTCGGGGGAGACCCAGTACTTC

v_gene: TRBV10-3
j_gene: TRBJ1-2
d_gene: TRBD1
abundance: few
CDR3aa: CAISDELTGNGYTF
CDR3nt: TGTGCCATCAGTGACGAACTGACAGGGAACGGCTACACCTTC

v_gene: TRBV11-2
j_gene: TRBJ2-7
d_gene: .
abundance: .
CDR3aa: CASSLYEQYF
CDR3nt: TGTGCCAGCAGCCTCTACGAGCAGTACTTC

v_gene: TRBV7-8
j_gene: TRBJ2-7
d_gene: TRBD1
abundance: .
CDR3aa: CASNDRETSYEQYF
CDR3nt: TGTGCCAGCAACGACAGGGAAACGTCCTACGAGCAGTACTTC

v_gene: TRBV7-9
j_gene: TRBJ2-1
d_gene: .
abundance: .
CDR3aa: CASTHIPTKDNEQFF
CDR3nt: TGTGCCAGCACCCACATTCCCACTAAAGACAATGAGCAGTTCTTC

v_gene: TRBV27
j_gene: TRBJ2-3
d_gene: TRBD1
abundance: .
CDR3aa: CASNQRGQSTDTQYF
CDR3nt: TGTGCCAGCAACCAAAGGGGACAGAGCACAGATACGCAGTATTTT

v_gene: TRBV7-9
j_gene: TRBJ2-2
d_gene: .
abundance: .
CDR3aa: CASSLVYPGELFF
CDR3nt: TGTGCCAGCAGCCTTGTGTATCCCGGGGAGCTGTTTTTT

v_gene: TRBV11-2
j_gene: TRBJ2-1
d_gene: TRBD2
abundance: .
CDR3aa: CASRKPSGPNNEQFF
CDR3nt: TGTGCCAGCAGAAAACCTAGCGGGCCTAACAATGAGCAGTTCTTC

v_gene: TRBV2
j_gene: TRBJ2-1
d_gene: TRBD2
abundance: .
CDR3aa: CASRSGTSVYNEQFF
CDR3nt: TGTGCCAGCAGATCCGGGACTAGCGTCTACAATGAGCAGTTCTTC

v_gene: TRBV29-1
j_gene: TRBJ2-5
d_gene: .
abundance: .
CDR3aa: CSVVARGWETQYF
CDR3nt: TGCAGCGTTGTAGCCAGGGGCTGGGAGACCCAGTACTTC

v_gene: TRBV7-9
j_gene: TRBJ1-1
d_gene: .
abundance: .
CDR3aa: CASSPTGLSEAFF
CDR3nt: TGTGCCAGCAGCCCCACAGGGTTGAGTGAAGCTTTCTTT

v_gene: TRBV15
j_gene: TRBJ2-5
d_gene: TRBD2
abundance: .
CDR3aa: CATSGTREKETQYF
CDR3nt: TGTGCCACATCCGGGACTAGAGAAAAAGAGACCCAGTACTTC

v_gene: TRBV4-3
j_gene: TRBJ2-1
d_gene: TRBD2
abundance: .
CDR3aa: CASSQGRGAYNEQFF
CDR3nt: TGCGCCAGCAGCCAAGGGCGGGGGGCCTACAATGAGCAGTTCTTC

v_gene: TRBV6-1
j_gene: TRBJ1-1
d_gene: .
abundance: .
CDR3aa: CASTAEGVSNTEAFF
CDR3nt: TGTGCCAGCACCGCCGAGGGAGTAAGTAACACTGAAGCTTTCTTT

v_gene: TRBV25-1
j_gene: TRBJ2-3
d_gene: TRBD1
abundance: .
CDR3aa: CASSELGGGDTQYF
CDR3nt: TGTGCCAGCAGTGAACTAGGGGGCGGAGATACGCAGTATTTT

v_gene: TRBV29-1
j_gene: TRBJ2-5
d_gene: TRBD1
abundance: .
CDR3aa: CSVGTGQETQYF
CDR3nt: TGCAGCGTGGGGACAGGACAAGAGACCCAGTACTTC

v_gene: TRBV2
j_gene: TRBJ2-3
d_gene: TRBD2
abundance: .
CDR3aa: CASSDRLAGGVDTQYF
CDR3nt: TGTGCCAGCAGTGACCGACTAGCGGGGGGTGTAGATACGCAGTATTTT

v_gene: TRBV19
j_gene: TRBJ1-5
d_gene: .
abundance: .
CDR3aa: CASSFRGQGSNQPQHF
CDR3nt: TGTGCCAGTAGTTTCCGCGGCCAGGGTAGCAATCAGCCCCAGCATTTT

v_gene: TRBV7-2
j_gene: TRBJ2-3
d_gene: .
abundance: .
CDR3aa: CASSLSRGSIISTDTQYF
CDR3nt: TGTGCCAGCAGCTTGAGTCGGGGATCAATTATTAGCACAGATACGCAGTATTTT

v_gene: TRBV19
j_gene: TRBJ2-7
d_gene: TRBD1
abundance: .
CDR3aa: CASRDPGQTPYEQYF
CDR3nt: TGTGCCAGTAGAGACCCGGGACAGACACCCTACGAGCAGTACTTC

v_gene: TRBV18
j_gene: TRBJ2-5
d_gene: .
abundance: .
CDR3aa: CASSPVVGGQETQYF
CDR3nt: TGTGCCAGCTCACCAGTGGTAGGGGGACAAGAGACCCAGTACTTC

v_gene: TRBV10-2
j_gene: TRBJ2-1
d_gene: TRBD2
abundance: .
CDR3aa: CASSPQTSGYNEQFF
CDR3nt: TGCGCCAGCAGTCCCCAGACTAGCGGATACAATGAGCAGTTCTTC

v_gene: TRBV25-1
j_gene: TRBJ2-3
d_gene: .
abundance: .
CDR3aa: CASSVLGGVFRTDTQYF
CDR3nt: TGTGCCAGCAGTGTTTTAGGGGGGGTCTTTCGCACAGATACGCAGTATTTT

v_gene: TRBV13
j_gene: TRBJ2-7
d_gene: .
abundance: .
CDR3aa: CASSLIGDPLTYEQYF
CDR3nt: TGTGCCAGCAGCTTAATAGGGGATCCCCTCACCTACGAGCAGTACTTC

v_gene: TRBV5-1
j_gene: TRBJ2-5
d_gene: .
abundance: many
CDR3aa: CASSPGATYQETQYF
CDR3nt: TGCGCCAGCAGCCCTGGAGCGACCTATCAAGAGACCCAGTACTTC

v_gene: TRBV2
j_gene: TRBJ1-6
d_gene: .
abundance: .
CDR3aa: CASSLGENSPLHF
CDR3nt: TGTGCCAGCAGTTTGGGAGAAAATTCACCCCTCCACTTT

v_gene: TRBV2
j_gene: TRBJ1-2
d_gene: .
abundance: .
CDR3aa: CASSEQGPFYGYTF
CDR3nt: TGTGCCAGCAGTGAGCAGGGGCCATTCTATGGCTACACCTTC

v_gene: TRBV10-3
j_gene: TRBJ2-2
d_gene: TRBD2
abundance: once
CDR3aa: CAIRTRLAGGFANTGELFF
CDR3nt: TGTGCCATCAGAACGAGACTAGCGGGGGGGTTCGCGAACACCGGGGAGCTGTTTTTT

v_gene: TRBV6-4
j_gene: TRBJ2-3
d_gene: .
abundance: .
CDR3aa: CASSPTGGPDTQYF
CDR3nt: TGTGCCAGCAGTCCTACGGGGGGCCCAGATACGCAGTATTTT

v_gene: TRBV28
j_gene: TRBJ1-5
d_gene: .
abundance: .
CDR3aa: CASQGGVHQPQHF
CDR3nt: TGTGCCAGCCAGGGTGGGGTACATCAGCCCCAGCATTTT

v_gene: TRBV5-8
j_gene: TRBJ2-4
d_gene: .
abundance: .
CDR3aa: CASSPGLRTDIQYF
CDR3nt: TGTGCCAGCAGCCCGGGACTCCGGACCGACATTCAGTACTTC

v_gene: TRBV11-2
j_gene: TRBJ1-2
d_gene: TRBD1
abundance: once
CDR3aa: CASSLNRGGYTF
CDR3nt: TGTGCCAGCAGCCTTAACAGGGGGGGCTACACCTTC

v_gene: TRBV25-1
j_gene: TRBJ2-2
d_gene: TRBD1
abundance: .
CDR3aa: CASSTKPGTGNTGELFF
CDR3nt: TGTGCCAGCAGTACCAAGCCCGGGACAGGGAACACCGGGGAGCTGTTTTTT

v_gene: TRBV4-1
j_gene: TRBJ1-2
d_gene: .
abundance: .
CDR3aa: CASSPSWTANYGYTF
CDR3nt: TGCGCCAGCAGCCCAAGTTGGACAGCTAACTATGGCTACACCTTC

v_gene: TRBV19
j_gene: TRBJ1-5
d_gene: .
abundance: .
CDR3aa: CASRQGSGQPQHF
CDR3nt: TGTGCCAGTAGGCAGGGTTCGGGTCAGCCCCAGCATTTT

v_gene: TRBV6-5
j_gene: TRBJ2-7
d_gene: .
abundance: few
CDR3aa: CASSLQRPPEQYF
CDR3nt: TGTGCCAGCAGTTTGCAGCGACCTCCCGAGCAGTACTTC

v_gene: TRBV27
j_gene: TRBJ1-1
d_gene: .
abundance: .
CDR3aa: CASSLRGSTEAFF
CDR3nt: TGTGCCAGCAGTTTGCGGGGGTCGACTGAAGCTTTCTTT

v_gene: TRBV10-3
j_gene: TRBJ1-6
d_gene: TRBD1
abundance: .
CDR3aa: CAISESGTGDSPLHF
CDR3nt: TGTGCCATCAGTGAGTCCGGGACAGGGGACTCACCCCTCCACTTT

v_gene: TRBV27
j_gene: TRBJ1-5
d_gene: .
abundance: .
CDR3aa: CASSLDSVRPQHF
CDR3nt: TGTGCCAGCAGTTTAGACAGCGTAAGACCCCAGCATTTT

v_gene: TRBV5-8
j_gene: TRBJ2-7
d_gene: TRBD1
abundance: .
CDR3aa: CASSLEQGPYEQYF
CDR3nt: TGTGCCAGCAGCTTGGAACAGGGGCCCTACGAGCAGTACTTC

v_gene: TRBV5-1
j_gene: TRBJ2-5
d_gene: TRBD2
abundance: .
CDR3aa: CASSKTSAKETQYF
CDR3nt: TGCGCCAGCAGCAAAACTAGCGCAAAAGAGACCCAGTACTTC